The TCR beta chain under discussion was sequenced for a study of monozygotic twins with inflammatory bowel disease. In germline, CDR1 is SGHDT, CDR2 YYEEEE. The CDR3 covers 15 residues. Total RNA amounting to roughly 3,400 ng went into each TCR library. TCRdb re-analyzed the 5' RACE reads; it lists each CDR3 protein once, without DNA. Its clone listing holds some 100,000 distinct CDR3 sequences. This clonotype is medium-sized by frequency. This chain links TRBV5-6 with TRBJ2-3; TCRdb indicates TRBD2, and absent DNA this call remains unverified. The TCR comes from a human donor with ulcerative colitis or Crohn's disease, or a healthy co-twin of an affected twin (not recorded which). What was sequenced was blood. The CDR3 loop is CASSQGTSGADTQYF.